This T cell receptor (beta chain) was obtained from a study of regulatory T cells in long-lasting Graves disease. Germline values: CDR1 DFQATT, CDR2 SNEGSKA (reference sequence). Losses at the gene ends were 5 bases for V and 8 bases for J; bases not matched to a gene: 11. This CDR3 is 14 amino acids long. With iRepertoire HTBI primers and Arm-PCR of CDR3 regions, TCR beta libraries were built. In the authors' methods: Samples jointly harbored 60 to 65 TRBV and about 14 TRBJ segments. TCRdb called the multiplex PCR reads again in MiXCR, with one record for every CDR3 protein. The V and J calls, along with clone size, are taken from TCRdb and not from the paper's own processing. The table records around 400,000 distinct CDR3 sequences, 23% of them present only once. Time point reported: persistent/refractory GD, antithyroid drugs over 5 years with positive TRAb. Following extraction of RNA from PBMCs, that RNA was used to make the TCR library. Staff drew around 8.5 milliliters of peripheral blood into EDTA tubes.

The receptor was isolated from a female donor with Graves disease. The specimen comprised peripheral blood mononuclear cells (PBMCs), sampled when the disease was refractory, from a patient treated with antithyroid drugs. V and J are TRBV20-1 and TRBJ2-1; the match to TRBD2 covers 8 bases. Here the CDR3 DNA reads TGCAGTGCTGCTTCCGGGACTAGTGACGATGAGCAGTTCTTC. As protein: CSAASGTSDDEQFF.